The rows below give T cell receptor beta chains drawn from one sample of a study of shared clonotypes between healthy human individuals. TCRdb's table, derived via immunoSEQ multiplex PCR, lists solely in-frame clones and lacks some. This sample has about 820,000 clones, with 80% to 95% found just once. Sequenced material: naive CD8+ T cells sorted from blood. The source is a man aged 25 to 40 in good health. Both conserved end residues are part of each CDR3. D genes are given only for firm matches. The size of a clone is reported for some rows only, either as once, few or many, or as a class for expanded clones.

j_call	v_call	d_call	clone_size	cdr3_aa	cdr3_nt
TRBJ1-1	TRBV19	NA	NA	CASSIVLGGGGSAEAFF	TGTGCCAGTAGTATAGTTTTAGGAGGAGGAGGGAGCGCTGAAGCTTTCTTT
TRBJ2-7	TRBV9	NA	NA	CASSAFPAGSYEQYF	TGTGCCAGCAGCGCCTTCCCGGCGGGAAGCTACGAGCAGTACTTC
TRBJ2-5	TRBV4-1	NA	NA	CASSQVRDYQETQYF	TGCGCCAGCAGCCAAGTCAGGGATTATCAAGAGACCCAGTACTTC
TRBJ2-7	TRBV27	NA	NA	CASGGPPQYYEQYF	TGTGCCAGCGGGGGGCCTCCCCAATACTACGAGCAGTACTTC
TRBJ2-3	TRBV7-3	TRBD2	NA	CASSLSGGTSGSRTDTQYF	TGTGCCAGCAGCTTAAGCGGGGGGACTAGCGGGAGTCGCACAGATACGCAGTATTTT
TRBJ2-3	TRBV6-1	TRBD2	NA	CASSELGGRFTDTQYF	TGTGCCAGCAGTGAGTTGGGCGGGAGATTCACAGATACGCAGTATTTT
TRBJ2-5	TRBV7-9	NA	NA	CASSAEETQYF	TGTGCCAGCAGCGCAGAAGAGACCCAGTACTTC
TRBJ1-3	TRBV28	TRBD1	NA	CASSLTLGQALSGNTIYF	TGTGCCAGCAGTCTCACACTCGGACAGGCCCTCTCTGGAAACACCATATATTTT
TRBJ2-7	TRBV4-3	TRBD2	NA	CASSQDRTSGVEQYF	TGCGCCAGCAGCCAAGACCGGACTAGCGGGGTTGAGCAGTACTTC
TRBJ2-7	TRBV29-1	TRBD2	once	CSVGGRGKSYEQYF	TGCAGCGTTGGGGGGAGGGGAAAATCCTACGAGCAGTACTTC
TRBJ2-7	TRBV27	NA	NA	CASRRGADEQYF	TGTGCCAGCAGACGAGGGGCCGACGAGCAGTACTTC
TRBJ1-4	TRBV28	NA	NA	CASNKGYGATNEKLFF	TGTGCCAGCAATAAGGGATATGGCGCTACTAATGAAAAACTGTTTTTT
TRBJ1-1	TRBV27	NA	NA	CASSSNTEAFF	TGTGCCAGCAGTAGCAACACTGAAGCTTTCTTT
TRBJ2-1	TRBV27	NA	NA	CASNRRGSYNEQFF	TGTGCCAGCAATAGGCGGGGATCCTACAATGAGCAGTTCTTC
TRBJ2-7	TRBV7-9	NA	NA	CASTTLYEQYF	TGTGCCAGCACCACCCTGTACGAGCAGTACTTC
TRBJ2-7	TRBV27	TRBD1	NA	CASSDGQGSYEQYF	TGTGCCAGCAGTGACGGACAGGGTAGCTACGAGCAGTACTTC
TRBJ2-3	TRBV27	TRBD2	NA	CASSPRTSGTPDTQYF	TGTGCCAGCAGTCCCCGGACTAGCGGGACCCCAGATACGCAGTATTTT
TRBJ2-1	TRBV29-1	TRBD1	NA	CSVEDPDRARSYNEQFF	TGCAGCGTTGAAGATCCCGACAGGGCACGGTCCTACAATGAGCAGTTCTTC
TRBJ1-4	TRBV9	NA	NA	CASSGSTDRPEGATNEKLFF	TGTGCCAGCAGCGGGTCCACCGACAGACCTGAAGGTGCAACTAATGAAAAACTGTTTTTT
TRBJ2-5	TRBV18	NA	NA	CASSREGRQETQYF	TGTGCCAGCTCTCGGGAAGGGCGGCAAGAGACCCAGTACTTC
TRBJ2-7	TRBV5-6	TRBD1	NA	CASSSTGQGSGEQYF	TGTGCCAGCAGCTCCACCGGACAGGGGTCGGGCGAGCAGTACTTC
TRBJ2-1	TRBV4-3	NA	NA	CASSQDWVNYNEQFF	TGCGCCAGCAGCCAAGATTGGGTCAATTACAATGAGCAGTTCTTC
TRBJ2-1	TRBV5-1	NA	NA	CASSLAYEQFF	TGCGCCAGCAGCTTGGCCTATGAGCAGTTCTTC
TRBJ2-1	TRBV6-4	TRBD1	NA	CASSDPGQGTQVLYNEQFF	TGTGCCAGCAGTGACCCAGGACAGGGGACACAGGTCCTCTACAATGAGCAGTTCTTC
TRBJ2-5	TRBV7-9	TRBD2	NA	CASSLILAGKETQYF	TGTGCCAGCAGTCTGATCCTAGCGGGAAAAGAGACCCAGTACTTC
TRBJ2-1	TRBV15	TRBD2	NA	CATSGIAGGSYNEQFF	TGTGCCACCAGCGGAATAGCGGGAGGCTCCTACAATGAGCAGTTCTTC
TRBJ2-7	TRBV9	TRBD2	NA	CASSVFTSGNYEQYF	TGTGCCAGCAGCGTGTTTACTAGCGGGAATTACGAGCAGTACTTC
TRBJ2-6	TRBV27	NA	NA	CASGILRGGRQANVLTF	TGTGCCAGCGGGATTCTCAGGGGGGGCAGGCAGGCCAACGTCCTGACTTTC
TRBJ2-5	TRBV7-9	NA	NA	CASSFGKTQYF	TGTGCCAGCAGCTTTGGAAAGACCCAGTACTTC
TRBJ2-1	TRBV28	TRBD2	NA	CASSTPRGGYEQFF	TGTGCCAGCAGTACCCCCCGCGGGGGGTATGAGCAGTTCTTC
TRBJ2-1	TRBV19	NA	NA	CASSPPRDHYNEQFF	TGTGCCAGTAGTCCTCCGAGGGACCACTACAATGAGCAGTTCTTC
TRBJ1-1	TRBV28	NA	once	CASSFWWGNTEAFF	TGTGCCAGCAGTTTTTGGTGGGGGAACACTGAAGCTTTCTTT
TRBJ2-1	TRBV6-5	TRBD2	NA	CASSSELAGGRGEQFF	TGTGCCAGCAGTTCAGAACTAGCGGGAGGGCGGGGTGAGCAGTTCTTC
TRBJ2-6	TRBV5-1	NA	NA	CASSLEDPRLSGANVLTF	TGCGCCAGCAGCTTGGAGGACCCCCGGCTCTCTGGGGCCAACGTCCTGACTTTC
TRBJ1-1	TRBV6-5	NA	once	CASSYKNTEAFF	TGTGCCAGCAGTTACAAGAACACTGAAGCTTTCTTT
TRBJ2-3	TRBV10-3	NA	NA	CAISESRLASTDTQYF	TGTGCCATCAGTGAGTCGAGGCTAGCTTCCACAGATACGCAGTATTTT
TRBJ1-2	TRBV5-1	NA	NA	CASRGYGYTF	TGCGCCAGCAGAGGGTATGGCTACACCTTC